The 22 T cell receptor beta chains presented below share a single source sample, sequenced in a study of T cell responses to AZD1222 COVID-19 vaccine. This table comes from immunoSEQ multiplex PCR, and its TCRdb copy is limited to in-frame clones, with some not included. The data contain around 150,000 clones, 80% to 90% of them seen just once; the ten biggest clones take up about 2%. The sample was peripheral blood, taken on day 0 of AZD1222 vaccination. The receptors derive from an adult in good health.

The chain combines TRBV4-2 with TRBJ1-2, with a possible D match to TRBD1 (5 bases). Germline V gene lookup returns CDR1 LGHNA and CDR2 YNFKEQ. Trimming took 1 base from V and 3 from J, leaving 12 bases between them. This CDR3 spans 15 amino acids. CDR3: CASSQAKGTDYGYTF. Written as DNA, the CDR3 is TGTGCCAGCAGCCAAGCCAAAGGGACGGACTATGGCTACACCTTC.

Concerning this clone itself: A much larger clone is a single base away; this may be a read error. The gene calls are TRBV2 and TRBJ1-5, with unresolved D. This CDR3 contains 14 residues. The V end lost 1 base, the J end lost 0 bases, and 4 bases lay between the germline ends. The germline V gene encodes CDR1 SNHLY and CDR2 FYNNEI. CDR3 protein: CASSEEDSNQPQHF. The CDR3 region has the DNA TGTGCCAGCAGTGAAGAGGATAGCAATCAGCCCCAGCATTTT.

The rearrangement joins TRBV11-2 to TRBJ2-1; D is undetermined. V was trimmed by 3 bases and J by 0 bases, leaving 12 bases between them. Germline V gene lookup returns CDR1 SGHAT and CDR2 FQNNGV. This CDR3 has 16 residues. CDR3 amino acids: CASSFRAPSSYNEQFF. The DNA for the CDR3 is TGTGCCAGCAGCTTTAGGGCGCCAAGCTCCTACAATGAGCAGTTCTTC.

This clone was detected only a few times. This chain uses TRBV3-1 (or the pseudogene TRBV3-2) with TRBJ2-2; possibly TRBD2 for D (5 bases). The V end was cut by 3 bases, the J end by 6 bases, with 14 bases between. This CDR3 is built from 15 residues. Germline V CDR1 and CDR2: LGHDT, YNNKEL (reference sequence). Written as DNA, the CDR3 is TGTGCCAGCAGCCACGGGTTGTTGGGAGCCGGGGAGCTGTTTTTT. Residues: CASSHGLLGAGELFF.

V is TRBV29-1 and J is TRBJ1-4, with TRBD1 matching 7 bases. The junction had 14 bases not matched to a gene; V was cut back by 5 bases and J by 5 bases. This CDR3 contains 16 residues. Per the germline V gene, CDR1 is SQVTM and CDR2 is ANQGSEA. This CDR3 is CSVSGVGTAMNEKLFF. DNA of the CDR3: TGCAGCGTTTCGGGGGTAGGGACAGCTATGAATGAAAAACTGTTTTTT.

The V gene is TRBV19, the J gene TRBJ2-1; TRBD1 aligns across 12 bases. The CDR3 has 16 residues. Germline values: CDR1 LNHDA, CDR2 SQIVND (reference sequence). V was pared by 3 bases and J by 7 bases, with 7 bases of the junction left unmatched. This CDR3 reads CASSMKGTGGRNEQFF. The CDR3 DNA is TGTGCCAGTAGTATGAAAGGGACAGGGGGCAGGAATGAGCAGTTCTTC.

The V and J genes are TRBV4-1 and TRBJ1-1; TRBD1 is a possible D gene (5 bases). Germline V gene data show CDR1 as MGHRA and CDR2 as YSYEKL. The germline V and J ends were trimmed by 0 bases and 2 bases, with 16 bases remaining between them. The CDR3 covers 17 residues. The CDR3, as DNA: TGCGCCAGCAGCCAAGATCTGCATATGGGGGATAACACTGAAGCTTTCTTT. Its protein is CASSQDLHMGDNTEAFF.

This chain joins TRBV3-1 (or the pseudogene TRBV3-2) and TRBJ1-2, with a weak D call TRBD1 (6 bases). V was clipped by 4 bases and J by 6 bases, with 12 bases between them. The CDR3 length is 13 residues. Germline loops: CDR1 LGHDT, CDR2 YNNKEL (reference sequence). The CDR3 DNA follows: TGTGCCAGCAGCCCCGAGTACAGGGATGGCTACACCTTC. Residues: CASSPEYRDGYTF.

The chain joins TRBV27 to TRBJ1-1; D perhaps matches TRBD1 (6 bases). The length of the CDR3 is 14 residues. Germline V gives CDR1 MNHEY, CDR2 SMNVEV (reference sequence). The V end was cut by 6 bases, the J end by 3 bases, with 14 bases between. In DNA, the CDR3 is TGTGCCAGCAGCTACAGGGTCTCGCACACTGAAGCTTTCTTT. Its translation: CASSYRVSHTEAFF.

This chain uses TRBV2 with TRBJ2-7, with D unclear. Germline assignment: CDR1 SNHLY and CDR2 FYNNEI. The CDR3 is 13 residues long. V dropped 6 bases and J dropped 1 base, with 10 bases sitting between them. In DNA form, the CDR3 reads TGTGCCAGCAGCGTTCAGGCGTCCTACGAGCAGTACTTC. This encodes CASSVQASYEQYF.

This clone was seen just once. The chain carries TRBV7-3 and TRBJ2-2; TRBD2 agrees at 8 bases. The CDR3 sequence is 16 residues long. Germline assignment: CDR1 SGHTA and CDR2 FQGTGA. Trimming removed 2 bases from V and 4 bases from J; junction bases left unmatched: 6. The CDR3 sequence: CASSLGSGATTGELFF. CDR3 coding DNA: TGTGCCAGCAGCTTAGGTAGCGGGGCAACCACCGGGGAGCTGTTTTTT.

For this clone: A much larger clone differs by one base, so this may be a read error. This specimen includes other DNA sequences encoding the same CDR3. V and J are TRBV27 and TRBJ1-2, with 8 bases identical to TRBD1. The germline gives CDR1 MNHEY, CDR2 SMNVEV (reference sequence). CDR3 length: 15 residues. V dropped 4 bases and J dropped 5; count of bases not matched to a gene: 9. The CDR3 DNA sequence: TGTGCCAGCAGTTCGCAGGGGGCTGCCATTTATGGCTACACCTTC. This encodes CASSSQGAAIYGYTF.

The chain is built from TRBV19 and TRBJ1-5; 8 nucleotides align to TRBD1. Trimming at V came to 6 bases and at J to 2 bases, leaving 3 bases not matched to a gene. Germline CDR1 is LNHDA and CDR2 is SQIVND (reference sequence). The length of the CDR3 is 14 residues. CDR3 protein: CASRTDRGNQPQHF. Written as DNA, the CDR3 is TGTGCCAGTAGGACGGACAGGGGCAATCAGCCCCAGCATTTT.

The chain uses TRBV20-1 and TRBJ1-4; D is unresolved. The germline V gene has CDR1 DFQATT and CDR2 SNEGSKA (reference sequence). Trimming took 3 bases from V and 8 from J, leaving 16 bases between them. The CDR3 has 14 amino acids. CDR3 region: CSASLPGRKEKLFF. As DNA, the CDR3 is TGCAGTGCTAGTCTCCCAGGTCGTAAAGAAAAACTGTTTTTT.

The DNA of the CDR3 is TGTGCCAGCAGCTTAGCGTCCACCGGGACAGATGGCTACACCTTC. Translated: CASSLASTGTDGYTF. V usage is TRBV7-9 and J usage is TRBJ1-2; TRBD1 matches at 7 bases. The CDR3 length is 15 residues. With 0 bases clipped from V and 6 bases from J, the junction kept 7 bases outside the gene matches. The germline CDR1 and CDR2 sequences are SEHNR and FQNEAQ (reference sequence).

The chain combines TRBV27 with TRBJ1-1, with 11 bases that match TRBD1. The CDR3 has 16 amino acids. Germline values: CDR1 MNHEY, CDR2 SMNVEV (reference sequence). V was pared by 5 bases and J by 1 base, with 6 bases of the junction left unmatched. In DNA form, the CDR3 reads TGTGCCAGCAGTCCTGGGACAGGGGGAGGGAACACTGAAGCTTTCTTT. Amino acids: CASSPGTGGGNTEAFF.

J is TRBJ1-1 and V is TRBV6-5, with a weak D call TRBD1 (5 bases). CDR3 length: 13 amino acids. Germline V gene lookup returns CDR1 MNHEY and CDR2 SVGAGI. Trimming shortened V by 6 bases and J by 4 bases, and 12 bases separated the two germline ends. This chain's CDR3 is CASRLGEGTEAFF. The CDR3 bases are TGTGCCAGCAGGCTAGGGGAGGGCACTGAAGCTTTCTTT.

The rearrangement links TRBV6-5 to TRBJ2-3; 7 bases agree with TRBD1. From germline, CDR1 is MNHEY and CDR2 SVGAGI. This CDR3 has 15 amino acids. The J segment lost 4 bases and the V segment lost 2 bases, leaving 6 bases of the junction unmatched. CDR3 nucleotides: TGTGCCAGCAGTTACGCAGGGGGAAGGTCAGATACGCAGTATTTT. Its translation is CASSYAGGRSDTQYF.

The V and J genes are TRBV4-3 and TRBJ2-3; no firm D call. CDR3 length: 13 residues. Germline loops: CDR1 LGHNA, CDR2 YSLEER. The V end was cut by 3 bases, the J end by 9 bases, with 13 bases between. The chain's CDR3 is CASSQADGATQYF. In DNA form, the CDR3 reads TGCGCCAGCAGCCAGGCCGACGGAGCAACGCAGTATTTT.

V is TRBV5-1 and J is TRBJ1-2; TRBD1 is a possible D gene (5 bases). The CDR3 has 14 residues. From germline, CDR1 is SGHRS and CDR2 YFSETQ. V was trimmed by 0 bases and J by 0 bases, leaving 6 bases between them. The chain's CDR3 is CASSLGTSNYGYTF. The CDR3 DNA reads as TGCGCCAGCAGCTTGGGGACATCTAACTATGGCTACACCTTC.

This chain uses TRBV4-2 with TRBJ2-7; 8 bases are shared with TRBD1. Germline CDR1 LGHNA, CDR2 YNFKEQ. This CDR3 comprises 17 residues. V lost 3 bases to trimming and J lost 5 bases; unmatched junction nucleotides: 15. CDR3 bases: TGTGCCAGCAGCCACACAAATTCTGGGACAGGCGTCGACGAGCAGTACTTC. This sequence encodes CASSHTNSGTGVDEQYF.

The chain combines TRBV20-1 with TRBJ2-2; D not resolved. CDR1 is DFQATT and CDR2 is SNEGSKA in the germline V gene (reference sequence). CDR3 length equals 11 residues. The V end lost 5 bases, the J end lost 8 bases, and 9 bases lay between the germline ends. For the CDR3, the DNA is TGCAGTGCTCACCACCTGGGGGAGCTGTTTTTT. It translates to CSAHHLGELFF.